A single sample is the source of the 30 T cell receptor beta chains below, sequenced in a study of graft-versus-host responses after intestinal transplantation. Libraries were prepared by immunoSEQ multiplex PCR; TCRdb keeps only in-frame clonotypes and omits some of them. In the table there are 70,000 to 100,000 clones, 85% to 90% of which are singletons. The antigens these receptors bind are not known. The specimen was unstimulated CD4+ T cells sorted from spleen or lymph node cells, collected before intestinal transplant. These receptors all stem from a human donor who received an intestinal transplant.

This chain joins TRBV7-2 and TRBJ2-3, with a weak D call TRBD2 (6 bases). V was clipped by 3 bases and J by 11 bases, with 9 bases between them. CDR3 size: 11 residues. Germline V lookup: CDR1 SGHTA, CDR2 FQGNSA. In nucleotides, the CDR3 is TGTGCCAGCAGCTTCACCGGGAGGCAGTATTTT. Protein: CASSFTGRQYF.

This clone occurred once. The rearrangement uses TRBV4-2 and TRBJ2-3; 12 bases line up with TRBD2. After removal of 0 bases from V and 4 bases from J, the junction contained 2 bases not matched to a gene. CDR3 length: 16 residues. CDR1 is LGHNA and CDR2 is YNFKEQ in the germline V gene. The CDR3 is CASSQDSSGGADTQYF. DNA of the CDR3: TGTGCCAGCAGCCAAGATTCTAGCGGGGGGGCAGATACGCAGTATTTT.

The chain recombines TRBV5-6 with TRBJ2-1; D unclear. CDR1 is SGHDT, CDR2 YYEEEE, per germline. V lost 3 bases and J lost 8, with 9 bases in between. This CDR3 is 12 amino acids long. The CDR3 DNA follows: TGTGCCAGCAGCTACGACTCCGATGAGCAGTTCTTC. Protein: CASSYDSDEQFF.

V usage is TRBV6-5 and J usage is TRBJ2-5, with D perhaps TRBD1 (5 bases). Germline CDR1 reads MNHEY; CDR2 reads SVGAGI. Trimming took off 5 bases at V and 8 bases at J, with 18 bases between the two ends. The CDR3 has 14 residues. The CDR3 bases are TGTGCCAGCAGTGAGATGACAGTACCAGACACCCAGTACTTC. Protein sequence: CASSEMTVPDTQYF.

This chain links TRBV7-2 with TRBJ1-2, with 7 bases identical to TRBD1. After removal of 1 base from V and 5 bases from J, the junction contained 1 base not matched to a gene. The CDR3 extends over 13 amino acids. CDR1 is SGHTA, CDR2 FQGNSA, per germline. CDR3 residues: CASSLDRGYGYTF. The DNA of the CDR3 is TGTGCCAGCAGCTTAGACAGGGGTTATGGCTACACCTTC.

The chain combines TRBV11-3 with TRBJ2-7, with a weak D call TRBD1 (6 bases). CDR1 SGHNT and CDR2 YENEEA come from the germline V gene. This CDR3 has 12 amino acids. Trimming took 1 base from V and 5 from J, leaving 6 bases between them. The CDR3 coding sequence is TGTGCCAGCAGCTTAGGGGGGCACGAGCAGTACTTC. Translating it yields CASSLGGHEQYF.

This CDR3 is CASSPGGQGYEQYF. The CDR3 nucleotides read TGCGCCAGCAGCCCAGGAGGACAGGGGTACGAGCAGTACTTC. The chain carries TRBV5-1 and TRBJ2-7; 9 positions agree with TRBD1. Losses at the gene ends were 4 bases for V and 4 bases for J; bases not matched to a gene: 6. Germline-derived CDR1 and CDR2 are SGHRS and YFSETQ. There are 14 residues in the CDR3.

The chain is built from TRBV28 and TRBJ2-3, with TRBD1 as a possible D gene (5 bases). The CDR3 loop spans 13 amino acids. From germline, CDR1 is MDHEN and CDR2 SYDVKM. V gave up 6 bases and J gave up 2 bases, with 9 bases separating them. For the CDR3, the DNA is TGTGCCAGCAGACAGGACACCACAGATACGCAGTATTTT. This codes for CASRQDTTDTQYF.

The chain uses TRBV5-4 and TRBJ1-1, with D unclear. The CDR3 contains 15 residues. Trimming removed 0 bases at V and 4 bases at J, with 13 bases between. Germline CDR1 and CDR2: SGHNT and YYREEE (reference sequence). This CDR3 is CASSLDVKAGTEAFF. DNA for the CDR3: TGTGCCAGCAGCTTGGATGTTAAAGCTGGCACTGAAGCTTTCTTT.

The rearrangement uses TRBV28 and TRBJ2-7; 9 nucleotides align to TRBD2. Losses at the gene ends were 6 bases for V and 2 bases for J; bases not matched to a gene: 8. The CDR3 loop spans 15 amino acids. Germline CDR1 is MDHEN and CDR2 is SYDVKM. CDR3 nucleotides: TGTGCCAGCAGCCGTTACCGCGGGGGGGCCTACGAGCAGTACTTC. Protein: CASSRYRGGAYEQYF.

This clone was seen just once. The chain employs TRBV7-2 and TRBJ2-1, with TRBD2 matching 8 bases. This CDR3 has 14 residues. V lost 2 bases and J lost 8; bases outside the gene matches: 5. Germline CDR1 reads SGHTA; CDR2 reads FQGNSA. The DNA of the CDR3 is TGTGCCAGCAGCTTACGGGGGGGGCTGGATGAGCAGTTCTTC. Translated: CASSLRGGLDEQFF. Combining the CDR3 with reference TRBV7-2 and TRBJ2-1 gives the whole variable domain GAGVSQSPSNKVTEKGKDVELRCDPISGHTALYWYRQSLGQGLEFLIYFQGNSAPDKSGLPSDRFSAERTGGSVSTLTIQRTQQEDSAVYLCASSLRGGLDEQFFGPGTRLTVL.

V usage is TRBV18 and J usage is TRBJ1-1, with no clear D. The ends were cut back, 4 bases at V and 3 bases at J, with 12 bases in the middle. CDR3 length equals 14 residues. The germline gives CDR1 KGHSH, CDR2 LQKENI. CDR3 nucleotide sequence: TGTGCCAGCTCACTTTCGGGAGCGGACACTGAAGCTTTCTTT. It yields the protein CASSLSGADTEAFF. Full variable domain (remainder filled in from reference TRBV18 and TRBJ1-1): NAGVMQNPRHLVRRRGQEARLRCSPMKGHSHVYWYRQLPEEGLKFMVYLQKENIIDESGMPKERFSAEFPKEGPSILRIQQVVRGDSAAYFCASSLSGADTEAFFGQGTRLTVV.

CDR3 nucleotide sequence: TGTGCCAGCAGCTCCGGGCGCGGGTACTCAGATACGCAGTATTTT. It specifies CASSSGRGYSDTQYF. The rearrangement joins TRBV28 to TRBJ2-3; possible D gene TRBD2, 5 bases. The CDR3 is 15 residues long. The germline gives CDR1 MDHEN, CDR2 SYDVKM. Trimming shortened V by 6 bases and J by 4 bases, and 17 bases separated the two germline ends.

This chain uses TRBV2 with TRBJ2-7; D unresolved. This CDR3 spans 12 amino acids. The V gene lost 5 bases and the J gene lost 1 base, with 6 bases spanning the gap. Germline V gives CDR1 SNHLY, CDR2 FYNNEI. The CDR3 nucleotides read TGTGCCAGCAGTTCCGGGTCCTACGAGCAGTACTTC. This sequence encodes CASSSGSYEQYF.

This clone was counted once. This sequence joins TRBV5-1 and TRBJ2-3; 7 bases align to TRBD1. The CDR3 is made up of 15 amino acids. Germline CDR1 reads SGHRS; CDR2 reads YFSETQ. With 4 bases clipped from V and 4 bases from J, the junction kept 9 bases outside the gene matches. CDR3 amino acids: CASSPGQRSADTQYF. CDR3 nucleotides: TGCGCCAGCAGCCCGGGACAGCGTAGCGCAGATACGCAGTATTTT.

The rearrangement uses TRBV7-3 and TRBJ2-1, with 16 bases aligning to TRBD2. The CDR3 contains 16 residues. V shed 5 bases and J 7 bases; nucleotides not matched to a gene: 5. Germline loops: CDR1 SGHTA, CDR2 FQGTGA. CDR3 in amino acids: CASSPMGLAGGNEQFF. The CDR3 region has the DNA TGTGCCAGCAGCCCGATGGGACTAGCGGGAGGGAATGAGCAGTTCTTC.

The rearrangement joins TRBV30 to TRBJ1-1, with TRBD1 identical over 7 bases. CDR1 and CDR2 (germline): GTSNPN, SVGIG (reference sequence). The CDR3 length is 15 residues. V trimming: 6 bases; J trimming: 1 base; junction bases outside the gene matches: 11. This CDR3 is CACKWGQLKNTEAFF. The CDR3 DNA reads as TGTGCCTGTAAGTGGGGACAGCTGAAGAACACTGAAGCTTTCTTT.

The CDR3 sequence: CASSKESGAVISNTEAFF. The DNA for the CDR3 is TGTGCCAGCAGTAAAGAGTCAGGGGCTGTCATTTCGAACACTGAAGCTTTCTTT. The genes are TRBV2 and TRBJ1-1, with D possibly matching TRBD1 (6 bases). This CDR3 has 18 residues. Germline-derived CDR1 and CDR2 are SNHLY and FYNNEI. Trimming stripped 5 bases from V and 1 base from J, with 23 bases between.

J is TRBJ1-5 and V is TRBV15; 10 positions match TRBD1. Germline CDR1 is LNHNV and CDR2 is YYDKDF (reference sequence). The CDR3 is made up of 16 amino acids. Germline trimming cut 7 bases from V and 5 bases from J; bases unmatched to any gene: 11. CDR3 bases: TGTGCCACCACCCGAGGGGGACAGGGGCTTTATCAGCCCCAGCATTTT. This gives the protein CATTRGGQGLYQPQHF. The variable domain in full, with the rest retrieved from reference TRBV15 and TRBJ1-5, is DAMVIQNPRYQVTQFGKPVTLSCSQTLNHNVMYWYQQKSSQAPKLLFHYYDKDFNNEADTPDNFQSRRPNTSFCFLDIRSPGLGDTAMYLCATTRGGQGLYQPQHFGDGTRLSIL.

This chain joins TRBV5-1 and TRBJ1-1, with TRBD1 matching over 9 bases. Germline V CDR1 and CDR2: SGHRS, YFSETQ. V shed 1 base, J shed 5 bases, and the junction held 3 bases outside the gene matches. The CDR3 extends over 14 amino acids. In DNA form, the CDR3 reads TGCGCCAGCAGCTTGAGGACAGGGGAGACTGAAGCTTTCTTT. Residues: CASSLRTGETEAFF.

V is TRBV9 and J is TRBJ2-3, with D tentatively TRBD2 (7 bases). This CDR3 has 15 amino acids. V was clipped by 2 bases and J by 4 bases, with 14 bases between them. Germline V gene lookup returns CDR1 SGDLS and CDR2 YYNGEE. CDR3 sequence reads: CASSVEGGNSDTQYF. In nucleotides, the CDR3 is TGTGCCAGCAGCGTGGAGGGGGGGAACTCAGATACGCAGTATTTT.

This clone occurred once. The V call is TRBV10-2, the J call TRBJ2-1; D is undetermined. Germline assignment: CDR1 WSHSY and CDR2 SAAADI. The CDR3 spans 14 residues. V dropped 3 bases and J dropped 4 bases, with 10 bases sitting between them. CDR3 amino acids: CASSEFPTYNEQFF. In DNA form, the CDR3 reads TGCGCCAGCAGTGAATTCCCCACTTACAATGAGCAGTTCTTC.

The CDR3 DNA reads TGTGCCAGCAGCGTAGGACTAGCGGGAGCAAACACCGGGGAGCTGTTTTTT. Its translation: CASSVGLAGANTGELFF. This rearrangement joins TRBV9 to TRBJ2-2, with 12 positions matching TRBD2. The CDR3 sequence is 17 residues long. The V segment lost 0 bases and the J segment 2 bases; nucleotides outside the gene matches: 2. Germline V gene sequence: CDR1 SGDLS, CDR2 YYNGEE.

The chain carries TRBV5-6 and TRBJ2-3, with D hard to call. Germline V gene data show CDR1 as SGHDT and CDR2 as YYEEEE. The CDR3 is 18 amino acids. V dropped 3 bases and J dropped 5 bases, with 25 bases sitting between them. The CDR3, as DNA: TGTGCCAGCAGCTCACTTTCAAATAGTCCCAAGTTTAGAGATACGCAGTATTTT. Translation gives CASSSLSNSPKFRDTQYF. Variable domain in full (rest from reference TRBV5-6 and TRBJ2-3): DAGVTQSPTHLIKTRGQQVTLRCSPKSGHDTVSWYQQALGQGPQFIFQYYEEEERQRGNFPDRFSGHQFPNYSSELNVNALLLGDSALYLCASSSLSNSPKFRDTQYFGPGTRLTVL.

V and J are TRBV4-1 and TRBJ2-5, with a tentative D call TRBD2 (5 bases). Germline lookup yields CDR1 MGHRA and CDR2 YSYEKL. CDR3 length: 15 amino acids. The V end lost 4 bases, the J end lost 1 base, and 13 bases lay between the germline ends. For the CDR3, the DNA is TGCGCCAGCAGCCCACGGAGGAGTGGCCAAGAGACCCAGTACTTC. Protein: CASSPRRSGQETQYF.

The chain combines TRBV10-2 with TRBJ2-3, with TRBD2 matching 7 bases. V shed 2 bases, J shed 6 bases, and the junction held 11 bases outside the gene matches. The CDR3 extends over 16 amino acids. Germline lookup yields CDR1 WSHSY and CDR2 SAAADI. CDR3 coding DNA: TGCGCCAGCAGTGAGAGGGGCGGGAGATTATCGGATACGCAGTATTTT. Amino acids: CASSERGGRLSDTQYF.

This chain joins TRBV6-1 and TRBJ2-5; 7 nucleotides agree with TRBD1. Trimming removed 8 bases from V and 2 bases from J; junction bases left unmatched: 8. This CDR3 is built from 14 residues. Germline assignment: CDR1 MNHNS and CDR2 SASEGT. This CDR3 is CASPEMTGQETQYF. The DNA for the CDR3 is TGTGCCAGCCCCGAAATGACAGGGCAAGAGACCCAGTACTTC.

The rearrangement links TRBV5-6 to TRBJ2-5, with TRBD1 identical over 7 bases. Per the germline V gene, CDR1 is SGHDT and CDR2 is YYEEEE. The CDR3 extends over 15 amino acids. V was clipped by 2 bases and J by 4 bases; unmatched bases: 8. CDR3 bases: TGTGCCAGCAGCTTTTTTGACAGGGTCAGAGAGACCCAGTACTTC. Its translation is CASSFFDRVRETQYF.

The chain links TRBV6-1 to TRBJ2-3, with D possibly TRBD2 on 6 matching bases. Trimming took 4 bases from V and 7 from J, leaving 9 bases between them. Germline CDR1 and CDR2: MNHNS and SASEGT. CDR3 length equals 12 residues. This CDR3 is CASSGTTYTQYF. The CDR3 nucleotides read TGTGCCAGCAGTGGGACTACCTATACGCAGTATTTT.

The V call is TRBV6-1, the J call TRBJ1-2; tentatively, D is TRBD1 (5 bases). V was shortened by 3 bases and J by 7 bases, with 21 bases between the two germline ends. The V gene's germline CDR1 is MNHNS and CDR2 SASEGT. The CDR3 totals 16 residues. The CDR3: CASSEGLAIKVGGYTF. The CDR3 nucleotides read TGTGCCAGCAGTGAGGGACTGGCAATAAAAGTTGGTGGCTACACCTTC.